The TCR beta chain described here comes from a study of shared clonotypes between healthy human individuals. Profiled with immunoSEQ multiplex PCR; TCRdb holds only in-frame clones, not every one. The sample includes roughly 2.2 million clones, just over 90% of them seen just once. This clone came up once. With 0 bases removed from V and 5 bases from J, the gap between germline ends came to 14 bases. CDR3 length equals 16 residues. The germline gives CDR1 SGHVS, CDR2 FQNEAQ. The chain is built from TRBV7-8 and TRBJ2-1; D is possibly TRBD2 (5 bases). The sequenced sample consisted of naive CD4+ T cells from PBMCs. Subset of the sample: CD45RA+ positively selected. The origin of this receptor is a man aged 18 to 30 in good health. Some clones in this sample may be carry-over from other donors' samples. Here the CDR3 reads CASSLATSSRNNEQFF. The CDR3 coding sequence is TGTGCCAGCAGCTTAGCGACCTCTAGCAGAAACAATGAGCAGTTCTTC.